The TCR beta chain described here comes from a study of T cells in Graves' hyperthyroidism and ophthalmopathy. On the study more broadly: Peripheral blood specimens were obtained at initial diagnosis, prior to any treatment.

Germline V gene data show CDR1 as SQVTM and CDR2 as ANQGSEA. The CDR3 runs to 13 residues. V was cut by 7 bases and J by 3 bases, with 13 bases left in between. Stability of Graves' hyperthyroidism was defined as absent ophthalmopathy progression within 18 months. In its sample, this clonotype was seen a few times. The antigen is not known. What was amplified from RNA transcripts were TCR beta CDR3 regions. TCR CDR3 regions were first amplified by RT-PCR with HTBI primers. TCRdb itself ran the multiplex PCR reads through MiXCR, one entry per CDR3 protein. Of 600,000 to 750,000 distinct CDR3 sequences listed, approximately 15% are singletons. General study results and limits: Clonotypes that were expanded in thyroid above 0.001 mostly appeared in blood too.

The rearrangement links TRBV29-1 to TRBJ1-3; D gene unclear. Sequencing was done on a sample of blood. This TCR was recovered from a man aged 45 to 65 with Graves' hyperthyroidism. CDR3 nucleotides: TGCAGCGCCAGACGGGGAGATGGAAACACCATATATTTT. Translated, it gives CSARRGDGNTIYF.